Listed below are T cell receptor beta chains from one sample, sequenced in a study of T cells expressing NK-cell markers. TCRdb reprocessed the 5' RACE reads, with one entry per CDR3 protein and no DNA. The ten top clones account for 50% to 75%, within a sample of approximately 15,000 distinct CDR3 sequences. The sample taken for sequencing was blood T cells: a sorted CD56 or NKG2C T cell subset, CD4+ or CD8+ T cells, or bulk PBMC T cells (not recorded which). These receptors all come from a man aged 18-70 years in good health. CDR3s include the opening cysteine and the closing phenylalanine or tryptophan.

V gene: TRBV12-3/TRBV12-4; J gene: TRBJ2-1; CDR3 protein: CASSSGFNEQFF
V gene: TRBV5-1; J gene: TRBJ2-7; CDR3 protein: CASSLEGRRDEQYF
V gene: TRBV7-2; J gene: TRBJ2-6; CDR3 protein: CASSTNYVLTF
V gene: TRBV7-2; J gene: TRBJ2-7; CDR3 protein: CASSLRGVAGGKQYF
V gene: TRBV2; J gene: TRBJ2-5; CDR3 protein: CASSVDETQYF
V gene: TRBV20-1; J gene: TRBJ2-7; CDR3 protein: CSARDGTVPYEQYF
V gene: TRBV27; J gene: TRBJ2-1; CDR3 protein: CASSSRGRYNEQFF
V gene: TRBV4-1; J gene: TRBJ2-7; CDR3 protein: CASSQAAGQGAFEQYF
V gene: TRBV12-3/TRBV12-4; J gene: TRBJ1-4; CDR3 protein: CASSLGWGKLFF
V gene: TRBV4-1; J gene: TRBJ2-7; CDR3 protein: CASSPPGTYYEQYF
V gene: TRBV5-1; J gene: TRBJ2-7; CDR3 protein: CASGSGETLGEQYF
V gene: TRBV7-2; J gene: TRBJ1-2; CDR3 protein: CASSPQTGQGAGYTF
V gene: TRBV4-2; J gene: TRBJ2-5; CDR3 protein: CASSQELGLAAEAQYF
V gene: TRBV29-1; J gene: TRBJ2-3; CDR3 protein: CSVASGDGDTQYF
V gene: TRBV5-1; J gene: TRBJ2-3; CDR3 protein: CASSFESNTDTQYF
V gene: TRBV4-2; J gene: TRBJ1-5; CDR3 protein: CASSQEFRQPYQPQHF
V gene: TRBV5-1; J gene: TRBJ2-7; CDR3 protein: CASSSTGWEQYF
V gene: TRBV18; J gene: TRBJ2-7; CDR3 protein: CASSSGTSYEQYF
V gene: TRBV2; J gene: TRBJ2-4; CDR3 protein: CATRYGTSLGNIQYF
V gene: TRBV5-1; J gene: TRBJ2-7; CDR3 protein: CASSFSDGVSYEQYF
V gene: TRBV20-1; J gene: TRBJ2-5; CDR3 protein: CSARDMRGQETQYF
V gene: TRBV24-1; J gene: TRBJ2-6; CDR3 protein: CATSVSGVGANVLTF
V gene: TRBV5-5; J gene: TRBJ1-1; CDR3 protein: CASSLILVMDRGNTEAFF
V gene: TRBV7-2; J gene: TRBJ2-1; CDR3 protein: CASSLSGGGYNEQFF
V gene: TRBV20-1; J gene: TRBJ2-5; CDR3 protein: CSARDWRLQETQYF
V gene: TRBV18; J gene: TRBJ1-2; CDR3 protein: CASSPSGDYYGYTF
V gene: TRBV12-3/TRBV12-4; J gene: TRBJ2-7; CDR3 protein: CASSLLILAGEQYF
V gene: TRBV12-3/TRBV12-4; J gene: TRBJ1-4; CDR3 protein: CASSLDRGREKLFF
V gene: TRBV5-6; J gene: TRBJ2-3; CDR3 protein: CASKGQGGADTQYF
V gene: TRBV7-3; J gene: TRBJ2-2; CDR3 protein: CASSLSGHRGFGELFF
V gene: TRBV20-1; J gene: TRBJ2-1; CDR3 protein: CSARDLAGATYNEQFF
V gene: TRBV5-1; J gene: TRBJ2-7; CDR3 protein: CASSSSVAGGSYEQYF
V gene: TRBV20-1; J gene: TRBJ1-1; CDR3 protein: CSARALGGSEAFF
V gene: TRBV10-3; J gene: TRBJ2-1; CDR3 protein: CAISLPSLAGYNEQFF
V gene: TRBV5-1; J gene: TRBJ2-7; CDR3 protein: CASSEGSVTSGEQYF
V gene: TRBV5-1; J gene: TRBJ2-2; CDR3 protein: CASSFLPSNTGELFF
V gene: TRBV29-1; J gene: TRBJ2-7; CDR3 protein: CSVTSPSNSYEQYF
V gene: TRBV7-3; J gene: TRBJ2-7; CDR3 protein: CASSLTTGSGEQYF
V gene: TRBV27; J gene: TRBJ1-6; CDR3 protein: CASRPTGTGSSPLHF
V gene: TRBV15; J gene: TRBJ2-5; CDR3 protein: CATSSDRGSWETQYF
V gene: TRBV5-6; J gene: TRBJ1-2; CDR3 protein: CASSPGVGGYTF
V gene: TRBV11-2; J gene: TRBJ2-3; CDR3 protein: CASSHVGGPIDDTQYF
V gene: TRBV7-9; J gene: TRBJ1-4; CDR3 protein: CASSLAHGGGSEKLFF